Listed here are 22 T cell receptor beta chains from one sample, sequenced in a study of Graves' ophthalmopathy and Graves' hyperthyroidism. Researchers took RNA transcripts and amplified TCR beta CDR3 regions from them. Amplification began with first-round RT-PCR using HTBI primers, then second-round multiplex PCR was performed. TCRdb recomputed calls from the multiplex PCR reads with MiXCR, one row per CDR3 protein. The data contain hundreds of thousands of distinct CDR3 sequences, 35% to 50% of them singletons. The sample comprised peripheral blood. These receptors all come from an adult man with Graves' ophthalmopathy.

The V gene is TRBV15, the J gene TRBJ2-7; 8 positions agree with TRBD1. V gave up 3 bases and J gave up 7 bases; unmatched junction bases: 11. Per the germline V gene, CDR1 is LNHNV and CDR2 is YYDKDF (reference sequence). This CDR3 spans 15 amino acids. This chain's CDR3 is CATSRGQDWGNEQYF. In DNA form, the CDR3 reads TGTGCCACCAGCAGGGGACAGGATTGGGGCAATGAGCAGTACTTC.

The chain couples TRBV7-2 to TRBJ2-2; weak D call: TRBD2 (6 bases). The CDR3 is 15 residues long. V dropped 2 bases and J dropped 0 bases, with 7 bases sitting between them. The germline CDR1 and CDR2 sequences are SGHTA and FQGNSA. Here the CDR3 DNA reads TGTGCCAGCAGCTTATGGGGGGCGAACACCGGGGAGCTGTTTTTT. It specifies CASSLWGANTGELFF.

The chain couples TRBV5-1 to TRBJ2-7; 9 positions agree with TRBD1. Germline V gene data show CDR1 as SGHRS and CDR2 as YFSETQ. The CDR3 is made up of 14 amino acids. Trimming cost V 4 bases and J 4 bases; bases outside gene matches: 6. For the CDR3, the DNA is TGCGCCAGCAGCGTGACAGGGGGGTGGTACGAGCAGTACTTC. The encoded protein is CASSVTGGWYEQYF. Full variable domain (missing parts from reference TRBV5-1 and TRBJ2-7): KAGVTQTPRYLIKTRGQQVTLSCSPISGHRSVSWYQQTPGQGLQFLFEYFSETQRNKGNFPGRFSGRQFSNSRSEMNVSTLELGDSALYLCASSVTGGWYEQYFGPGTRLTVT.

This chain's CDR3 is CASSQEGGLSNQPQHF. The CDR3 nucleotides read TGTGCCAGCAGCCAAGAGGGGGGGCTTAGCAATCAGCCCCAGCATTTT. The chain has TRBV9 and TRBJ1-5; TRBD1 is a possible D gene (6 bases). The V and J ends lost 4 bases and 0 bases respectively, with 14 bases between them. This CDR3 region has 16 residues. Germline-derived CDR1 and CDR2 are SGDLS and YYNGEE.

V usage is TRBV6-5 and J usage is TRBJ2-7; TRBD2 matches at 8 bases. Germline CDR1 MNHEY, CDR2 SVGAGI. V was clipped by 5 bases and J by 0 bases; unmatched bases: 3. The CDR3 contains 14 residues. For the CDR3, the DNA is TGTGCCAGCAGTACTAGCGGAGGCTCCTACGAGCAGTACTTC. This gives the protein CASSTSGGSYEQYF.

In its sample, this clonotype was seen many times. This chain connects TRBV14 to TRBJ2-7; TRBD1 matches at 7 bases. The length of the CDR3 is 16 residues. Germline V gene sequence: CDR1 SGHDN, CDR2 FVKESK. Losses at the gene ends were 3 bases for V and 0 bases for J; bases not matched to a gene: 8. CDR3 protein: CASSHGVTGNSYEQYF. CDR3 sequence (DNA): TGTGCCAGCAGCCACGGCGTGACAGGGAACTCCTACGAGCAGTACTTC.

There are many counts of this clonotype. This chain uses TRBV7-9 with TRBJ2-2, with 9 nucleotides matching TRBD2. The germline V gene encodes CDR1 SEHNR and CDR2 FQNEAQ (reference sequence). The CDR3 sequence is 17 residues long. Trimming took 5 bases from V and 1 from J; bases not matched to a gene: 8. As DNA, the CDR3 is TGTGCCAGCAGCGCCTTAGCGGGAGAGGGGAACACCGGGGAGCTGTTTTTT. Encoded protein: CASSALAGEGNTGELFF.

As regards this clonotype: Given the absence of the conserved phenylalanine or tryptophan at the CDR3 end, a read error is likely. No DNA is shown, since the ends of the CDR3 on it are uncertain; the CDR3 is the one TCRdb lists. The chain recombines TRBV29-1 with TRBJ2-5; TRBD2 is the table's D call, not checked against the DNA. Germline assignment: CDR1 SQVTM and CDR2 ANQGSEA. The CDR3 is made up of 13 amino acids, end residues included. The CDR3 is CSVGPGDGYTFGS.

This clonotype was found a few times. CDR3 in amino acids: CASSLVQGAAQPQHF. The CDR3 DNA follows: TGTGCCAGCAGTTTAGTTCAGGGGGCGGCTCAGCCCCAGCATTTT. This chain connects TRBV12-3 or TRBV12-4 to TRBJ1-5; the match to TRBD1 covers 8 bases. Losses at the gene ends were 1 base for V and 6 bases for J; bases not matched to a gene: 5. The CDR3 extends over 15 amino acids.

The rearrangement uses TRBV9 and TRBJ1-3; unclear D gene. This CDR3 comprises 19 residues. Deletions cut 0 bases from V and 8 bases from J, with 27 bases between. CDR1 is SGDLS, CDR2 YYNGEE, per germline. CDR3 region: CASSVGGTGTESYGYTIYF. DNA for the CDR3: TGTGCCAGCAGCGTAGGAGGAACTGGAACAGAATCCTATGGCTACACCATATATTTT.

This clonotype was seen repeatedly, ten times or more. The chain uses TRBV7-2 and TRBJ2-5; perhaps TRBD2 as D (6 bases). The V gene lost 1 base and the J gene lost 5 bases, with 14 bases spanning the gap. The germline V gene encodes CDR1 SGHTA and CDR2 FQGNSA. The CDR3 consists of 15 residues. The CDR3 protein is CASSLVLRREETQYF. CDR3 nucleotides: TGTGCCAGCAGCTTAGTCCTAAGGAGGGAGGAGACCCAGTACTTC. Full variable domain (rest looked up from reference TRBV7-2 and TRBJ2-5): GAGVSQSPSNKVTEKGKDVELRCDPISGHTALYWYRQSLGQGLEFLIYFQGNSAPDKSGLPSDRFSAERTGGSVSTLTIQRTQQEDSAVYLCASSLVLRREETQYFGPGTRLLVL.

There are many counts of this clonotype. This chain uses TRBV7-9 with TRBJ2-5; 9 positions match TRBD2. The CDR3 is 17 residues long. Germline-derived CDR1 and CDR2 are SEHNR and FQNEAQ (reference sequence). The trim removed 7 bases at V and 0 bases at J, leaving 12 bases unmatched. CDR3 in amino acids: CASTLRIAGDYQETQYF. The CDR3 DNA is TGTGCCAGCACACTAAGGATAGCGGGAGACTACCAAGAGACCCAGTACTTC.

In its sample, this clonotype was seen many times. This sequence joins TRBV7-9 and TRBJ2-7, with D perhaps matching TRBD2 (6 bases). This CDR3 spans 15 amino acids. V was cut by 1 base and J by 7 bases, with 17 bases left in between. CDR1 is SEHNR and CDR2 is FQNEAQ in the germline V gene (reference sequence). CDR3 protein: CASSLGSTREREQYF. For the CDR3, the DNA is TGTGCCAGCAGCTTAGGATCAACGCGGGAACGTGAGCAGTACTTC.

This clonotype has at least ten counts. The V and J genes are TRBV5-5 and TRBJ1-5, with a tentative D call TRBD1 (6 bases). This CDR3 is 15 amino acids long. Trimming left V 4 bases short and J 4 bases short, with 15 bases between. CDR1 and CDR2 from the germline V gene are SGHKS and YYEKEE (reference sequence). The DNA for the CDR3 is TGTGCCAGCAGCCGGAGGGGGGAAGGGAATCAGCCCCAGCATTTT. Translated, it gives CASSRRGEGNQPQHF.

This clonotype was seen a few times. CDR3 sequence reads: CASSPYPRHGQNTGELFF. Here the CDR3 DNA reads TGTGCCAGCAGCCCTTATCCCCGTCATGGACAGAACACCGGGGAGCTGTTTTTT. The chain employs TRBV7-9 and TRBJ2-2; TRBD1 is a possible D gene (5 bases). V lost 5 bases and J 1 base, leaving 20 bases between the germline ends. The CDR3 is made up of 18 amino acids. CDR1 is SEHNR and CDR2 is FQNEAQ in the germline V gene (reference sequence).

This chain links TRBV2 with TRBJ1-1; 10 bases fit TRBD1. The CDR3 consists of 17 residues. Looked up from germline, CDR1 is SNHLY and CDR2 is FYNNEI. Trimming removed 11 bases from V and 0 bases from J; junction bases left unmatched: 15. CDR3 sequence: CAGTSGTGDFMNTEAFF. CDR3 coding DNA: TGTGCCGGTACAAGCGGGACAGGGGATTTCATGAACACTGAAGCTTTCTTT.

The genes are TRBV10-3 and TRBJ1-2; 9 bases map to TRBD1. Losses at the gene ends were 3 bases for V and 0 bases for J; bases not matched to a gene: 11. The CDR3 contains 18 residues. CDR1 is ENHRY and CDR2 is SYGVKD in the germline V gene. CDR3 region: CAISDGGTGSWTNYGYTF. Written as DNA, the CDR3 is TGTGCCATCAGTGACGGCGGGACAGGGTCTTGGACTAACTATGGCTACACCTTC.

The V call is TRBV10-3, the J call TRBJ2-2; 9 positions match TRBD2. From germline, CDR1 is ENHRY and CDR2 SYGVKD. V shed 10 bases, J shed 1 base, and the junction held 7 bases outside the gene matches. CDR3 length: 15 amino acids. The CDR3, as DNA: TGTGCCACTGAGCTGACTAGCGGGAACACCGGGGAGCTGTTTTTT. It specifies CATELTSGNTGELFF.

The rearrangement links TRBV29-1 to TRBJ1-5; a weak D match, TRBD1 (5 bases). The CDR3 totals 15 residues. Germline CDR1 and CDR2: SQVTM and ANQGSEA. Deletions cut 5 bases from V and 0 bases from J, with 14 bases between. CDR3 DNA sequence: TGCAGCGTTAGAGACAGAGGGAATAGCAATCAGCCCCAGCATTTT. Translation gives CSVRDRGNSNQPQHF.

This clonotype was found a few times. The rearrangement links TRBV7-8 to TRBJ2-2, with 10 positions matching TRBD1. Losses at the gene ends were 5 bases for V and 4 bases for J; bases not matched to a gene: 4. Germline CDR1 and CDR2: SGHVS and FQNEAQ. This CDR3 has 15 residues. The CDR3 DNA sequence: TGTGCCAGCAGCCTTGGGACAGGGGCCACCGGGGAGCTGTTTTTT. Protein sequence: CASSLGTGATGELFF.

Points on this clonotype: A read error is possible here, since a much larger clone lies one base away. The chain links TRBV9 to TRBJ1-4; perhaps TRBD1 as D (5 bases). Trimming cost V 4 bases and J 7 bases, with 14 bases left between them. Germline-derived CDR1 and CDR2 are SGDLS and YYNGEE. This CDR3 has 14 amino acids. Here the CDR3 DNA reads TGTGCCAGCAGCTTAAACGGGGCCGGTGAAAAACTGTTTTTT. Translating it yields CASSLNGAGEKLFF.

This clonotype was seen a handful of times. This rearrangement joins TRBV7-2 to TRBJ1-5, with D possibly being TRBD1 (6 bases). CDR1 is SGHTA, CDR2 FQGNSA, per germline. V lost 5 bases, J lost 0 bases, and 26 bases lay in between. The CDR3 extends over 20 amino acids. In DNA form, the CDR3 reads TGTGCCAGCAGCCAGTCACCGGCCCTGGTGGCAGGGGATAGCAATCAGCCCCAGCATTTT. This sequence encodes CASSQSPALVAGDSNQPQHF.